These 25 T cell receptor beta chains came from one sample sequenced in a study of control samples from healthy donors and cancer patients. The assay was immunoSEQ multiplex PCR, and TCRdb's table has in-frame clones only and misses some. The profile covers about 180,000 clones, with about 90% appearing a single time and 2% taken by the ten largest. Input material: blood. Source of these receptors: a woman aged 40 to 49 in good health.

The V and J genes are TRBV5-1 and TRBJ2-5; TRBD2 might be the D (6 bases). Trimming stripped 3 bases from V and 4 bases from J, with 13 bases between. In germline, CDR1 is SGHRS, CDR2 YFSETQ. CDR3 length: 14 amino acids. DNA of the CDR3: TGCGCCAGCAGCTCGGCTAGCGAGGGAGAGACCCAGTACTTC. This translates into CASSSASEGETQYF.

CDR3 DNA: TGTGCCAGCAGCCACGCGCTGGGGTGGAACACTGAAGCTTTCTTT. Protein: CASSHALGWNTEAFF. The genes are TRBV14 and TRBJ1-1; D is ambiguous. CDR1 and CDR2 (germline): SGHDN, FVKESK. Trimming removed 3 bases from V and 1 base from J, with 12 bases in between. The CDR3 is made up of 15 amino acids.

J is TRBJ1-2 and V is TRBV29-1, with 8 bases matching TRBD1. Germline assignment: CDR1 SQVTM and CDR2 ANQGSEA. V was clipped by 6 bases and J by 3 bases; unmatched bases: 3. This CDR3 has 12 amino acids. CDR3 sequence (DNA): TGCAGCGTCGAGGACAGGGACTATGGCTACACCTTC. This translates into CSVEDRDYGYTF.

For this clone: Different DNA sequences within this sample yield the same CDR3. This chain connects TRBV5-1 to TRBJ1-4; D is uncertain. The CDR3 has 13 residues. Germline V gives CDR1 SGHRS, CDR2 YFSETQ. The germline V and J ends were trimmed by 3 bases and 2 bases, with 5 bases remaining between them. CDR3 loop: CASSSNTNEKLFF. The CDR3 coding sequence is TGCGCCAGCAGCTCCAATACTAATGAAAAACTGTTTTTT.

The chain is built from TRBV19 and TRBJ1-4; perhaps TRBD1 as D (5 bases). Germline V lookup: CDR1 LNHDA, CDR2 SQIVND (reference sequence). The length of the CDR3 is 15 residues. V shed 2 bases and J shed 8 bases, with 15 bases lying between them. The CDR3 is CASSIKGVGEEKLFF. CDR3 sequence (DNA): TGTGCCAGTAGTATAAAAGGAGTGGGGGAGGAAAAACTGTTTTTT.

The genes are TRBV10-1 and TRBJ1-2, with 7 bases that match TRBD1. This CDR3 region has 13 residues. V trimming: 1 base; J trimming: 8 bases; junction bases outside the gene matches: 4. Germline V gives CDR1 WNHNN, CDR2 SYGVQD (reference sequence). This CDR3 is CASSEYRGSGYTF. The CDR3 DNA reads TGCGCCAGCAGTGAGTACAGGGGAAGCGGCTACACCTTC.

This clone was seen just once. The rearrangement joins TRBV19 to TRBJ1-1; D unclear. Germline assignment: CDR1 LNHDA and CDR2 SQIVND (reference sequence). The V and J ends lost 5 bases and 2 bases respectively, with 30 bases between them. The CDR3 extends over 20 amino acids. The CDR3 here is CASSQLSLDGSPGSNTEAFF. The CDR3 nucleotides read TGTGCCAGTAGTCAACTCTCCTTGGACGGATCGCCCGGGTCTAACACTGAAGCTTTCTTT.

This sequence joins TRBV6-2 or TRBV6-3 and TRBJ2-1; no reliable D call. The CDR3 runs 13 residues. The V and J ends lost 2 bases and 10 bases respectively, with 12 bases between them. Germline CDR1 and CDR2: MNHEY and SVGEGT. This CDR3 is CASSYVKFWEQFF. In DNA, the CDR3 is TGTGCCAGCAGTTACGTCAAATTCTGGGAGCAGTTCTTC.

This chain links TRBV2 with TRBJ1-1, with D possibly being TRBD1 (5 bases). The germline V gene has CDR1 SNHLY and CDR2 FYNNEI. The CDR3 is 16 amino acids. Trimming pared 4 bases from V and 3 bases from J, leaving 18 bases between. The CDR3 DNA reads TGTGCCAGCAGTGGGGACGGTAGTTTTTGGGACACTGAAGCTTTCTTT. Translating it yields CASSGDGSFWDTEAFF.

The J gene is TRBJ2-6, the V gene TRBV5-1, with no clear D. CDR3 length: 15 amino acids. CDR1 SGHRS and CDR2 YFSETQ come from the germline V gene. The V end was cut by 0 bases, the J end by 0 bases, with 4 bases between. CDR3 sequence reads: CASSLEYSGANVLTF. The DNA of the CDR3 is TGCGCCAGCAGCTTGGAGTACTCTGGGGCCAACGTCCTGACTTTC. Full variable domain (outside the CDR3, taken from reference TRBV5-1 and TRBJ2-6): KAGVTQTPRYLIKTRGQQVTLSCSPISGHRSVSWYQQTPGQGLQFLFEYFSETQRNKGNFPGRFSGRQFSNSRSEMNVSTLELGDSALYLCASSLEYSGANVLTFGAGSRLTVL.

The chain links TRBV19 to TRBJ2-4; TRBD1 matches 7 bases. From germline, CDR1 is LNHDA and CDR2 SQIVND (reference sequence). The J segment lost 9 bases and the V segment lost 6 bases, leaving 8 bases of the junction unmatched. The CDR3 contains 13 residues. This chain's CDR3 is CASSTTGETIQYF. The CDR3 DNA reads TGTGCCAGTAGCACCACAGGGGAGACCATTCAGTACTTC.

This chain uses TRBV7-6 with TRBJ2-1, with D perhaps matching TRBD1 (5 bases). Trimming removed 3 bases from V and 3 bases from J, with 12 bases in between. CDR1 and CDR2 from the germline V gene are SGHVS and FNYEAQ. This CDR3 spans 15 amino acids. The CDR3 region has the DNA TGTGCCAGCAGCTTTGCCGGACAAAGCTACAATGAGCAGTTCTTC. This codes for CASSFAGQSYNEQFF.

In its sample, this clone was seen once. The V and J genes are TRBV9 and TRBJ2-7, with 7 bases matching TRBD2. Per germline, CDR1 SGDLS and CDR2 YYNGEE. Germline trimming cut 4 bases from V and 6 bases from J; bases unmatched to any gene: 13. This CDR3 contains 15 residues. CDR3 bases: TGTGCCAGCAGCCCCCACCGTGTAGCGGGCGTCGAGCAGTACTTC. It encodes CASSPHRVAGVEQYF.

This chain joins TRBV2 and TRBJ1-5; 7 nucleotides match TRBD1. Germline V CDR1 and CDR2: SNHLY, FYNNEI. The V segment lost 6 bases and the J segment 0 bases; nucleotides outside the gene matches: 11. This CDR3 comprises 17 residues. As DNA, the CDR3 is TGTGCCAGCAGACGGACAGGAGACCCCTATAGCAATCAGCCCCAGCATTTT. It is translated as CASRRTGDPYSNQPQHF.

The V and J genes are TRBV6-6 and TRBJ1-2; D unclear. The CDR3 sequence is 14 residues long. Between the trimmed V and J ends, which lost 7 bases and 4 bases, there was a span of 16 bases. CDR1 and CDR2 (germline): MNHNY, SVGAGI (reference sequence). The CDR3 here is CASIGQTPRYGYTF. CDR3 bases: TGTGCCAGCATTGGGCAGACCCCCCGCTATGGCTACACCTTC.

This chain joins TRBV4-1 and TRBJ1-3, with D hard to call. V gave up 0 bases and J gave up 0 bases, with 6 bases separating them. Germline values: CDR1 MGHRA, CDR2 YSYEKL. CDR3 length: 15 residues. CDR3 sequence: CASSQEYTSGNTIYF. CDR3 sequence (DNA): TGCGCCAGCAGCCAAGAATACACCTCTGGAAACACCATATATTTT.

The chain employs TRBV3-1 (or the pseudogene TRBV3-2) and TRBJ2-7; D is undetermined. CDR1 is LGHDT and CDR2 is YNNKEL in the germline V gene (reference sequence). This CDR3 contains 11 residues. V was shortened by 3 bases and J by 2 bases, with 2 bases between the two germline ends. This CDR3 is CASSQAYEQYF. In nucleotides, the CDR3 is TGTGCCAGCAGCCAGGCCTACGAGCAGTACTTC.

This chain joins TRBV7-9 and TRBJ2-5; D perhaps matches TRBD1 (6 bases). The germline gives CDR1 SEHNR, CDR2 FQNEAQ (reference sequence). The V end was cut by 2 bases, the J end by 5 bases, with 15 bases between. The CDR3 totals 15 residues. For the CDR3, the DNA is TGTGCCAGCAGCTTATTCAGGGCAGGGGCTGAGACCCAGTACTTC. It specifies CASSLFRAGAETQYF.

This clone showed up just once. The chain is built from TRBV9 and TRBJ1-1; TRBD1 matches 9 bases. Germline CDR1 reads SGDLS; CDR2 reads YYNGEE. V shed 2 bases and J 8 bases; nucleotides not matched to a gene: 19. The CDR3 runs 18 residues. CDR3 amino acids: CASSVRPGQGRLTQEAFF. The CDR3 nucleotides are TGTGCCAGCAGCGTCCGCCCGGGACAGGGAAGGCTCACTCAAGAAGCTTTCTTT.

The chain joins TRBV18 to TRBJ2-1, with D possibly being TRBD1 or TRBD2 (5 bases each). The CDR3 spans 13 residues. Trimming removed 2 bases at V and 4 bases at J, with 6 bases between. Germline CDR1 KGHSH, CDR2 LQKENI. CDR3 loop: CASSPGGYNEQFF. CDR3 DNA sequence: TGTGCCAGCTCACCAGGGGGTTACAATGAGCAGTTCTTC.

The genes are TRBV5-4 and TRBJ1-2; D not resolved. Deletions cut 5 bases from V and 4 bases from J, with 15 bases between. In germline, CDR1 is SGHNT, CDR2 YYREEE (reference sequence). This CDR3 spans 14 amino acids. CDR3 residues: CASSFDSVFYGYTF. The CDR3 nucleotides read TGTGCCAGCAGTTTTGATTCAGTCTTCTATGGCTACACCTTC.

V is TRBV15 and J is TRBJ2-7, with D maybe TRBD2 (5 bases). Germline CDR1 is LNHNV and CDR2 is YYDKDF (reference sequence). Trimming removed 8 bases at V and 2 bases at J, with 16 bases between. The CDR3 is 14 amino acids. The CDR3 DNA sequence: TGTGCCACCTCGCTTGGACGGGAAACCTACGAGCAGTACTTC. Its protein product is CATSLGRETYEQYF.

V gene TRBV29-1 combines with J gene TRBJ1-1, with D unresolved. The V end was cut by 4 bases, the J end by 0 bases, with 15 bases between. The CDR3 runs 15 residues. Germline V gene lookup returns CDR1 SQVTM and CDR2 ANQGSEA. The CDR3 protein is CSVALMRWVNTEAFF. The CDR3 DNA reads as TGCAGCGTTGCCCTAATGCGGTGGGTGAACACTGAAGCTTTCTTT.

V gene TRBV20-1 combines with J gene TRBJ1-1; 8 bases fit TRBD1. Looked up from germline, CDR1 is DFQATT and CDR2 is SNEGSKA (reference sequence). The CDR3 has 11 amino acids. V shed 7 bases, J shed 11 bases, and the junction held 9 bases outside the gene matches. CDR3 in DNA: TGCAGTGAGATCCAGGGGGCAAGGGCTTTCTTT. The encoded protein is CSEIQGARAFF.

The chain is built from TRBV5-8 and TRBJ1-5; D is uncertain. V was cut by 0 bases and J by 0 bases, with 10 bases left in between. Germline V CDR1 and CDR2: SGHTS, YDEGEE. This CDR3 spans 16 amino acids. The CDR3, as DNA: TGTGCCAGCAGCTTGGTAAGCGGCAATAGCAATCAGCCCCAGCATTTT. It specifies CASSLVSGNSNQPQHF.